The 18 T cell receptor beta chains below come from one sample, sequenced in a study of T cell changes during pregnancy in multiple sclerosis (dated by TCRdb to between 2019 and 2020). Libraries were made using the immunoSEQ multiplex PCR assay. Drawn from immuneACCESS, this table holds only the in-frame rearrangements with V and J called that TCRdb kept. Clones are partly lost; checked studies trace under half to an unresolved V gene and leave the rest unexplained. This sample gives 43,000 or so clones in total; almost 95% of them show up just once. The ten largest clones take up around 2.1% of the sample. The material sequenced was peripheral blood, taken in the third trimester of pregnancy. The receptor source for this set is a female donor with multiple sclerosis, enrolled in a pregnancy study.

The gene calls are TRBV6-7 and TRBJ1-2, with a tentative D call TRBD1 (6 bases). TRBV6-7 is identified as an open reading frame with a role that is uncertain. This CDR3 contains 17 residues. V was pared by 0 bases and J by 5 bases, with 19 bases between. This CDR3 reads CASSYSGVPGVGYGYTF. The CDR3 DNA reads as TGTGCCAGCAGTTACTCCGGGGTACCAGGGGTGGGATATGGCTACACCTTC.

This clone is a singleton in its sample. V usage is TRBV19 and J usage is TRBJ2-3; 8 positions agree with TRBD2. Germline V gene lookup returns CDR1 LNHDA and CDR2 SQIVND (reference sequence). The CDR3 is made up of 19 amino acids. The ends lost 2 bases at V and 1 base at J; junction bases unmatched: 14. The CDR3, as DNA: TGTGCCAGTAGTATAACCATTCAAACCGGGACTAGAGGCACAGATACGCAGTATTTT. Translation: CASSITIQTGTRGTDTQYF.

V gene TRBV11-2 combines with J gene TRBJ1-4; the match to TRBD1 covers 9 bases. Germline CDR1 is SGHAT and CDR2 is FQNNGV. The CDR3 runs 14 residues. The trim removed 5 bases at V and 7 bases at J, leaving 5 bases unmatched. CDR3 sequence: CASSQDRGSEKLFF. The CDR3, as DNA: TGTGCCAGCAGCCAGGACAGGGGTAGTGAAAAACTGTTTTTT.

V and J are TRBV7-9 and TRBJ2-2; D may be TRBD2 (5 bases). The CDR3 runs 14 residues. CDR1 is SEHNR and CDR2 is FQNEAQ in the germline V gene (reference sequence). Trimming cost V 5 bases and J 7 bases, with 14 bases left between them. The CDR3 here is CASSADFPFGELFF. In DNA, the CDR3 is TGTGCCAGCAGCGCGGACTTCCCTTTCGGGGAGCTGTTTTTT.

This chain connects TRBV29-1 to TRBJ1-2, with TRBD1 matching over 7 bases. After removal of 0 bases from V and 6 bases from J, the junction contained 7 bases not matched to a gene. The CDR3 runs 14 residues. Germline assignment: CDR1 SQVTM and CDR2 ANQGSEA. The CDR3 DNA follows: TGCAGCGTTGAAGATGCCAGCGGACAGGATGGCTACACCTTC. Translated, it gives CSVEDASGQDGYTF. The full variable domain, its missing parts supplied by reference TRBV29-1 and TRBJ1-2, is SAVISQKPSRDICQRGTSLTIQCQVDSQVTMMFWYRQQPGQSLTLIATANQGSEATYESGFVIDKFPISRPNLTFSTLTVSNMSPEDSSIYLCSVEDASGQDGYTFGSGTRLTVV.

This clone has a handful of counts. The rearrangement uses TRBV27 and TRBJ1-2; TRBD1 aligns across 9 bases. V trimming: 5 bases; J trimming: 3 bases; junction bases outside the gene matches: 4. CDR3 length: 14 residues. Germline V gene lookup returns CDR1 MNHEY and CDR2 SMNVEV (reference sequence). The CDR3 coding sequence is TGTGCCAGCAGTACGGGACAGGGAGACTATGGCTACACCTTC. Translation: CASSTGQGDYGYTF.

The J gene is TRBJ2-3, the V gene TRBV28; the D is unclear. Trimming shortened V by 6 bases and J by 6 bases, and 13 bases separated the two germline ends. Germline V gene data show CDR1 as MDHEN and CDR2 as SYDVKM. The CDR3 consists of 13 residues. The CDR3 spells CASSNYPPDTQYF. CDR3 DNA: TGTGCCAGCAGCAACTATCCTCCCGATACGCAGTATTTT. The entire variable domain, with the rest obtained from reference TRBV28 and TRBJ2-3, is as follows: DVKVTQSSRYLVKRTGEKVFLECVQDMDHENMFWYRQDPGLGLRLIYFSYDVKMKEKGDIPEGYSVSREKKERFSLILESASTNQTSMYLCASSNYPPDTQYFGPGTRLTVL.

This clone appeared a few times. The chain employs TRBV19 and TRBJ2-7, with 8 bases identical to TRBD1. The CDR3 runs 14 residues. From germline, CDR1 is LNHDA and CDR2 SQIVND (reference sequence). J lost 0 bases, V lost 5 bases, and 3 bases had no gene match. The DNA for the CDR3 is TGTGCCAGTAGTCCGGGACAGGTCTCCTACGAGCAGTACTTC. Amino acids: CASSPGQVSYEQYF. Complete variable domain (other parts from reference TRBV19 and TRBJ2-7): DGGITQSPKYLFRKEGQNVTLSCEQNLNHDAMYWYRQDPGQGLRLIYYSQIVNDFQKGDIAEGYSVSREKKESFPLTVTSAQKNPTAFYLCASSPGQVSYEQYFGPGTRLTVT.

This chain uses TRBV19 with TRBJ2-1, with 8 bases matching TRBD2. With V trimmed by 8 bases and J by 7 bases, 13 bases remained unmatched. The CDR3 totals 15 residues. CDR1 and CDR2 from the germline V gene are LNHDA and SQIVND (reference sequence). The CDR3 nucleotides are TGTGCCAGTTCCTCCGCGGGGGGCTTGGGGAATGAGCAGTTCTTC. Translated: CASSSAGGLGNEQFF.

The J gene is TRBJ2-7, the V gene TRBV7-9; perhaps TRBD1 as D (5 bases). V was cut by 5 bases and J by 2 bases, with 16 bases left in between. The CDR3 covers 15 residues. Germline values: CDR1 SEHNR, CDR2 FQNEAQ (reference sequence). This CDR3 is CASSPTGALPYEQYF. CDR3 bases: TGTGCCAGCAGCCCAACTGGGGCGCTTCCCTACGAGCAGTACTTC.

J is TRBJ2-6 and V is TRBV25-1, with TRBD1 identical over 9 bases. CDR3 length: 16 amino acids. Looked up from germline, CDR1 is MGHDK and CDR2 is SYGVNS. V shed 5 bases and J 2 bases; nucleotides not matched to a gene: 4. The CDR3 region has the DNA TGTGCCAGCAGTATAACAGGGGGCGCTGGGGCCAACGTCCTGACTTTC. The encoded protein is CASSITGGAGANVLTF.

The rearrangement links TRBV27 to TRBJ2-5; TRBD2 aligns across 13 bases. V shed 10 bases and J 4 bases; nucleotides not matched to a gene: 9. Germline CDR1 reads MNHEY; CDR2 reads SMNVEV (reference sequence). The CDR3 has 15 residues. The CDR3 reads CATRTSGGLAETQYF. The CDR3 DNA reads TGTGCCACAAGGACTAGCGGGGGACTGGCAGAGACCCAGTACTTC.

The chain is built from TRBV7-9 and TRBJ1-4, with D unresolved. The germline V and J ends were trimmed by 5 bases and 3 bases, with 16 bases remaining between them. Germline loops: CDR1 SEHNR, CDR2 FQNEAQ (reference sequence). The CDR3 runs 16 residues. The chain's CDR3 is CASSPIARAANEKLFF. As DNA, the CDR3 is TGTGCCAGCAGCCCCATCGCGAGGGCCGCTAATGAAAAACTGTTTTTT.

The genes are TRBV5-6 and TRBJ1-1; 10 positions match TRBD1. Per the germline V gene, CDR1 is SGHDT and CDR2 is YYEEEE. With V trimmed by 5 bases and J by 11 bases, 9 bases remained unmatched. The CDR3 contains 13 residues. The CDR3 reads CASSLTGGRVAFF. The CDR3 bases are TGTGCCAGCAGTTTGACAGGGGGCCGTGTGGCTTTCTTT.

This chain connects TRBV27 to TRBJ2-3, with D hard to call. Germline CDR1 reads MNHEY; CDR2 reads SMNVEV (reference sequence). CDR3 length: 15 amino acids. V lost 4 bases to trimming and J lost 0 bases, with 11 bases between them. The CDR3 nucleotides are TGTGCCAGCAGTTCCTCCTCGACTAGCACAGATACGCAGTATTTT. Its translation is CASSSSSTSTDTQYF.

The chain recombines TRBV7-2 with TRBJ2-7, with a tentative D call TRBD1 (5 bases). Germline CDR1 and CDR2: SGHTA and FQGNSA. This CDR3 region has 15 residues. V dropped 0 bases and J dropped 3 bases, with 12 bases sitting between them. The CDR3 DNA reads TGTGCCAGCAGCTTAGCGGGGCCTGGCAGCTACGAGCAGTACTTC. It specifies CASSLAGPGSYEQYF. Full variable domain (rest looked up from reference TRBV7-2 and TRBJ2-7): GAGVSQSPSNKVTEKGKDVELRCDPISGHTALYWYRQSLGQGLEFLIYFQGNSAPDKSGLPSDRFSAERTGGSVSTLTIQRTQQEDSAVYLCASSLAGPGSYEQYFGPGTRLTVT.

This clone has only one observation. The CDR3 protein is CASSSTRGLVEKLFF. Here the CDR3 DNA reads TGTGCCAGCAGTTCAACCAGGGGGCTGGTAGAAAAACTGTTTTTT. V is TRBV7-2 and J is TRBJ1-4; TRBD1 matches at 8 bases. The CDR3 length is 15 residues. Looked up from germline, CDR1 is SGHTA and CDR2 is FQGNSA. V lost 6 bases to trimming and J lost 8 bases; unmatched junction nucleotides: 11.

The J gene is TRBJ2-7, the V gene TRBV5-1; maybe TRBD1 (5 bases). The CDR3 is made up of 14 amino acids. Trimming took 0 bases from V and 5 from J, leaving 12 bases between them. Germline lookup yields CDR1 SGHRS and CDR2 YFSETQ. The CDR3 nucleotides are TGCGCCAGCAGCTTGGAGGGGCGCGAGCACGAGCAGTACTTC. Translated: CASSLEGREHEQYF.